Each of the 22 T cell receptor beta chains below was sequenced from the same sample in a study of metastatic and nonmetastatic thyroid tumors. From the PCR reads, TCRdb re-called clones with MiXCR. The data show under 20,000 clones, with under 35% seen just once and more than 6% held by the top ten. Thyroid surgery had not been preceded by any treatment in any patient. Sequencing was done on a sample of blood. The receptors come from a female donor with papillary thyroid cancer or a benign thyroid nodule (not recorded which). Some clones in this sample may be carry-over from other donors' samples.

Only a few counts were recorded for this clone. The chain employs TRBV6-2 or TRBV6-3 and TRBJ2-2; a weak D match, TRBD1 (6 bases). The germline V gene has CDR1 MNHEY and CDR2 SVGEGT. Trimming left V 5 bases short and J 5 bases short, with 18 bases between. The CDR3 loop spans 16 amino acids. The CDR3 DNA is TGTGCCAGCAGTAAAAACCGGGACATTCATACCGGGGAGCTGTTTTTT. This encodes CASSKNRDIHTGELFF.

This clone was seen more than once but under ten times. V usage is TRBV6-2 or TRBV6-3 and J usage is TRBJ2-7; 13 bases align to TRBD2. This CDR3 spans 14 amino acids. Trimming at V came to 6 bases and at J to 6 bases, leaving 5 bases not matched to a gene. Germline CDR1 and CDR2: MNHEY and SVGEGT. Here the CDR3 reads CASSHGLAGVEQYF. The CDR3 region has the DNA TGTGCCAGCAGCCACGGACTAGCGGGAGTCGAGCAGTACTTC.

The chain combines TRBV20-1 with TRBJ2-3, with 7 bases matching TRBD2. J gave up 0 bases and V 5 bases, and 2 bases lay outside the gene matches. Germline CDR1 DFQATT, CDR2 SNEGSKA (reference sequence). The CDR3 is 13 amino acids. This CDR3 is CSAQAGSTDTQYF. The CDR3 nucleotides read TGCAGTGCTCAAGCGGGAAGCACAGATACGCAGTATTTT.

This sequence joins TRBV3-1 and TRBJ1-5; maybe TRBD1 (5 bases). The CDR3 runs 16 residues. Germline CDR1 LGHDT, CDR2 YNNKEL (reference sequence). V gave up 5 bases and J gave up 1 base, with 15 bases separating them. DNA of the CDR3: TGTGCCAGCAGCGGAGGGGCTGGGTCGAGCAATCAGCCCCAGCATTTT. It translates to CASSGGAGSSNQPQHF.

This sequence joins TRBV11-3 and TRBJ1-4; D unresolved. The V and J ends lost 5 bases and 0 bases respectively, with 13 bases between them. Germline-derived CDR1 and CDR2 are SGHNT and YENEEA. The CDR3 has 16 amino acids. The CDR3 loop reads CASSHGISATNEKLFF. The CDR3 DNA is TGTGCCAGCAGCCACGGGATATCTGCAACTAATGAAAAACTGTTTTTT.

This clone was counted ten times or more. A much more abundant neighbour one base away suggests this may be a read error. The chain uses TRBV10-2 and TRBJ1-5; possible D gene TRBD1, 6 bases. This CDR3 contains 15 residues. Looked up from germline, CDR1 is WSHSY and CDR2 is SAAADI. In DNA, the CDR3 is TGCGCCAGCAGTGATATTGGACAGAGCAGTCAGCCCCAGCATTTT. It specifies CASSDIGQSSQPQHF.

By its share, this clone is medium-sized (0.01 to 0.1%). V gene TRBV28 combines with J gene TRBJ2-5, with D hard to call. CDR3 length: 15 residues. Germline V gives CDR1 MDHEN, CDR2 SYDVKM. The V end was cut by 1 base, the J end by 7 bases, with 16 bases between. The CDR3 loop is CASSLYRSDPGTQYF. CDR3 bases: TGTGCCAGCAGTTTATATCGTTCGGACCCGGGGACCCAGTACTTC.

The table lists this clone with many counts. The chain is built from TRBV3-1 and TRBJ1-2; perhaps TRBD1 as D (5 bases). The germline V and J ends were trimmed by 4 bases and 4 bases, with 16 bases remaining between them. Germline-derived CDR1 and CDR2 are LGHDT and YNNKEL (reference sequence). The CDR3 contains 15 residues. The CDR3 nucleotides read TGTGCCAGCAGCCCTAAGGGGTCCCGGAGCTATGGCTACACCTTC. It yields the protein CASSPKGSRSYGYTF.

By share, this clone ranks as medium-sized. CDR3 sequence: CASSPPGTEQYF. Written as DNA, the CDR3 is TGTGCCAGCAGCCCTCCAGGGACAGAGCAGTACTTC. The V call is TRBV4-2, the J call TRBJ2-7; maybe TRBD1 (6 bases). V was trimmed by 4 bases and J by 7 bases, leaving 11 bases between them. CDR3 length: 12 residues. Germline CDR1 is LGHNA and CDR2 is YNFKEQ.

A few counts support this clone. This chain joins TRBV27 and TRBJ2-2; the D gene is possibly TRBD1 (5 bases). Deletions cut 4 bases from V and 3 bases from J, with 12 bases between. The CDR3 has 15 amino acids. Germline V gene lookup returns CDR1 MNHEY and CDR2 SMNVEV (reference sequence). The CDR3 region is CASSYQGLYTGELFF. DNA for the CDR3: TGTGCCAGCAGTTACCAGGGATTGTACACCGGGGAGCTGTTTTTT.

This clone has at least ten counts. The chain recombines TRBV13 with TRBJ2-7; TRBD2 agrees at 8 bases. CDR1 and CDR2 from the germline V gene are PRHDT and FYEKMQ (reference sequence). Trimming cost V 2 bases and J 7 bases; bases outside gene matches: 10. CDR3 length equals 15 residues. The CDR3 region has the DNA TGTGCCAGCAGCTTATACCCAGGGTCTAGCGGGGAGCAGTACTTC. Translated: CASSLYPGSSGEQYF.

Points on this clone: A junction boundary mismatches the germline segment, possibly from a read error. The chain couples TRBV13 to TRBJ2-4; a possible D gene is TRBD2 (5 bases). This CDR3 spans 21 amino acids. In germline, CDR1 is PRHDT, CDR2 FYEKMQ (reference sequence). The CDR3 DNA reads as TGTGCCAACAGCCCCCGTCTGGACTGGGGATCATTTAGGGTCCCCAAAAACATTCAGTACTTC. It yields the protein CANSPRLDWGSFRVPKNIQYF.

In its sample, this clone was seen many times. The CDR3 loop is CASSTTGPGETQYF. The CDR3 DNA is TGTGCCAGCAGTACGACAGGGCCCGGTGAGACCCAGTACTTC. The chain employs TRBV28 and TRBJ2-5, with 7 bases matching TRBD1. Germline V gene lookup returns CDR1 MDHEN and CDR2 SYDVKM. The CDR3 consists of 14 residues. After removal of 5 bases from V and 5 bases from J, the junction contained 8 bases not matched to a gene.

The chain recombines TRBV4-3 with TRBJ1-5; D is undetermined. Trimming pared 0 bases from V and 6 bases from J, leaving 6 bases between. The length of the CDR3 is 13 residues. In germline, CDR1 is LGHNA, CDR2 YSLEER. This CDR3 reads CASSQDRGQPQHF. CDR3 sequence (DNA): TGCGCCAGCAGCCAAGATCGGGGTCAGCCCCAGCATTTT.

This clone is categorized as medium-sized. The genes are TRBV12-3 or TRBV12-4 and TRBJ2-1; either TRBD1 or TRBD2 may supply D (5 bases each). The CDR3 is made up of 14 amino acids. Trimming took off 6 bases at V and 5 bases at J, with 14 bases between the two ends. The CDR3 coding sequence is TGTGCCAGCAGGGGGGAGACAAGTAACAATGAGCAGTTCTTC. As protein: CASRGETSNNEQFF.

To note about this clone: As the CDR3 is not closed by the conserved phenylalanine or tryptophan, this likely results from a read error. The CDR3 DNA reads as TGTGCCAGCAGTGACCTGGACAACACTGAAGCTTTCTTA. This encodes CASSDLDNTEAFL. The V gene is TRBV6-4, the J gene TRBJ1-1; D remains ambiguous. The length of the CDR3 is 13 residues. V shed 2 bases and J shed 2 bases, with 6 bases lying between them. The germline gives CDR1 MRHNA, CDR2 SNTAGT.

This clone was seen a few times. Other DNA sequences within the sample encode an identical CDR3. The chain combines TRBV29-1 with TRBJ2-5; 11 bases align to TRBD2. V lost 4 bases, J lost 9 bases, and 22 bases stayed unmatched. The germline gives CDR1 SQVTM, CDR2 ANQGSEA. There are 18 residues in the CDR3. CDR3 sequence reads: CSVASGTSGITIKRPQYF. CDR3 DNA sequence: TGCAGCGTTGCGTCCGGGACTAGCGGTATTACTATAAAGAGACCCCAGTACTTC.

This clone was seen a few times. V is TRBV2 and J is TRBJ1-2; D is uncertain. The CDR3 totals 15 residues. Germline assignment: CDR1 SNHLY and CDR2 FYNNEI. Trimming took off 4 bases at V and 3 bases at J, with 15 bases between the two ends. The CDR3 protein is CASSAAGSGYYGYTF. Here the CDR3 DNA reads TGTGCCAGCAGTGCCGCGGGCTCGGGATACTATGGCTACACCTTC.

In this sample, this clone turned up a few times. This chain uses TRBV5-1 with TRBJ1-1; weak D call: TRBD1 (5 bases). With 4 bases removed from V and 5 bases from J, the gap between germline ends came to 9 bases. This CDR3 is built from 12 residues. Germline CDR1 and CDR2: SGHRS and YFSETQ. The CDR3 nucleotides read TGCGCCAGCAGCAAGGGACTTACTGAAGCTTTCTTT. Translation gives CASSKGLTEAFF. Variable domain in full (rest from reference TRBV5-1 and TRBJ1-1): KAGVTQTPRYLIKTRGQQVTLSCSPISGHRSVSWYQQTPGQGLQFLFEYFSETQRNKGNFPGRFSGRQFSNSRSEMNVSTLELGDSALYLCASSKGLTEAFFGQGTRLTVV.

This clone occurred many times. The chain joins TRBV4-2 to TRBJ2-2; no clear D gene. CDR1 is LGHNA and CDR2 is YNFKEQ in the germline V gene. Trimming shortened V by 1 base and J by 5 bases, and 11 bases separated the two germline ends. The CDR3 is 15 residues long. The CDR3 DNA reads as TGTGCCAGCAGCCAAGTTCCGATAGAAACCGGGGAGCTGTTTTTT. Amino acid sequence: CASSQVPIETGELFF.

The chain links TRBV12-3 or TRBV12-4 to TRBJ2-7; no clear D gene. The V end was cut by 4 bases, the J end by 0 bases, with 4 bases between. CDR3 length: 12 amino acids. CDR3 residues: CASSSSSYEQYF. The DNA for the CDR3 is TGTGCCAGCAGTTCTAGCTCCTACGAGCAGTACTTC.

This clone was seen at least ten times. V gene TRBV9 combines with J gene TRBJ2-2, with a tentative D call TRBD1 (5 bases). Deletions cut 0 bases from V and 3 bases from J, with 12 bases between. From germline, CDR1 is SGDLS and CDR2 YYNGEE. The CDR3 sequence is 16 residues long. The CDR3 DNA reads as TGTGCCAGCAGCGTAGAAGGGGCAGATTACACCGGGGAGCTGTTTTTT. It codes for CASSVEGADYTGELFF. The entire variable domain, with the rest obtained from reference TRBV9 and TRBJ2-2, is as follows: DSGVTQTPKHLITATGQRVTLRCSPRSGDLSVYWYQQSLDQGLQFLIQYYNGEERAKGNILERFSAQQFPDLHSELNLSSLELGDSALYFCASSVEGADYTGELFFGEGSRLTVL.